These T cell receptor beta chains were read from a single sample in a study of T-cell reconstitution after alpha-beta-depleted transplantation in children. MiXCR was run by TCRdb on the PCR reads, yielding one entry per CDR3 protein. The sample includes around 240,000 distinct CDR3 sequences, roughly 7.7% of them seen just once. The specimen was PBMCs, mostly from graft donor cells, collected 180 days after TCRalphabeta/CD19-depleted stem cell transplant. These receptors all come from a male patient aged 10-17 years who had a stem cell transplant for acute lymphoblastic leukemia, so the T cells may come from the graft donor. The CDR3 runs from the conserved cysteine through the conserved F or W. Each record gives: V gene, clone size, D gene, J gene, CDR3 protein, CDR3 DNA. A D gene is named only where the DNA matches it firmly. A row's size may be missing; if present it is once, few, many or a size class.

v_gene: TRBV7-8; abundance: many; d_gene: TRBD2; j_gene: TRBJ2-1; CDR3aa: CASSLRLASYNEQFF; CDR3nt: TGTGCCAGCAGCCTACGACTAGCGTCCTACAATGAGCAGTTCTTC
v_gene: TRBV7-2; abundance: many; d_gene: -; j_gene: TRBJ1-2; CDR3aa: CASSSPGREGYGYTF; CDR3nt: TGTGCCAGCAGCTCGCCGGGGAGGGAGGGATATGGCTACACCTTC
v_gene: TRBV12-3/TRBV12-4; abundance: many; d_gene: -; j_gene: TRBJ1-5; CDR3aa: CASSLKDSNQPQHF; CDR3nt: TGTGCCAGCAGTTTAAAGGACAGCAATCAGCCCCAGCATTTT
v_gene: TRBV5-1; abundance: many; d_gene: TRBD1; j_gene: TRBJ1-1; CDR3aa: CASSLLEQGGNTEAFF; CDR3nt: TGCGCCAGCAGCTTGTTAGAGCAGGGGGGGAACACTGAAGCTTTCTTT
v_gene: TRBV28; abundance: many; d_gene: TRBD2; j_gene: TRBJ2-7; CDR3aa: CASSLRRENYEQYF; CDR3nt: TGTGCCAGCAGTTTACGGCGGGAGAACTACGAGCAGTACTTC
v_gene: TRBV12-3/TRBV12-4; abundance: many; d_gene: TRBD2; j_gene: TRBJ2-1; CDR3aa: CASTSGGVKQFF; CDR3nt: TGTGCCAGCACCTCCGGGGGGGTGAAGCAGTTCTTC
v_gene: TRBV29-1; abundance: many; d_gene: TRBD2; j_gene: TRBJ2-1; CDR3aa: CSGEREGQYNEQFF; CDR3nt: TGCAGCGGAGAACGGGAGGGCCAATACAATGAGCAGTTCTTC
v_gene: TRBV6-2/TRBV6-3; abundance: many; d_gene: -; j_gene: TRBJ1-2; CDR3aa: CASGTGNGYTF; CDR3nt: TGTGCCAGCGGAACAGGGAATGGCTACACCTTC
v_gene: TRBV19; abundance: many; d_gene: -; j_gene: TRBJ1-5; CDR3aa: CASSMGRNSNQPQHF; CDR3nt: TGTGCCAGTAGTATGGGCCGAAATAGCAATCAGCCCCAGCATTTT
v_gene: TRBV29-1; abundance: many; d_gene: -; j_gene: TRBJ2-7; CDR3aa: CSVEWRGLPYEQYF; CDR3nt: TGCAGCGTTGAGTGGCGGGGACTTCCCTACGAGCAGTACTTC
v_gene: TRBV6-2/TRBV6-3; abundance: many; d_gene: TRBD2; j_gene: TRBJ2-3; CDR3aa: CASSRNTGGIPTDTQYF; CDR3nt: TGTGCCAGCAGTCGAAATACGGGGGGGATTCCCACAGATACGCAGTATTTT
v_gene: TRBV29-1; abundance: few; d_gene: TRBD2; j_gene: TRBJ2-1; CDR3aa: CSVEDAGEVRHEQFF; CDR3nt: TGCAGCGTTGAAGACGCGGGAGAAGTTCGACATGAGCAGTTCTTC
v_gene: TRBV24-1; abundance: few; d_gene: TRBD1; j_gene: TRBJ1-1; CDR3aa: CATHQGGAVWNTEAFF; CDR3nt: TGTGCCACCCATCAGGGGGGGGCAGTGTGGAACACTGAAGCTTTCTTT
v_gene: TRBV20-1; abundance: many; d_gene: -; j_gene: TRBJ1-4; CDR3aa: CSARGYAAGRSGKLFF; CDR3nt: TGCAGTGCTAGAGGATACGCCGCGGGCCGAAGTGGAAAACTGTTTTTT
v_gene: TRBV7-9; abundance: -; d_gene: -; j_gene: TRBJ2-7; CDR3aa: CASSPPTYEQYF; CDR3nt: TGTGCCAGCAGCCCCCCTACCTACGAGCAGTACTTC
v_gene: TRBV25-1; abundance: many; d_gene: -; j_gene: TRBJ2-1; CDR3aa: CASSEPGPLNEQFF; CDR3nt: TGTGCCAGCAGTGAACCTGGACCCCTTAATGAGCAGTTCTTC
v_gene: TRBV28; abundance: many; d_gene: -; j_gene: TRBJ1-5; CDR3aa: CASWAGPNQPQHF; CDR3nt: TGTGCCAGTTGGGCGGGCCCCAATCAGCCCCAGCATTTT
v_gene: TRBV29-1; abundance: many; d_gene: -; j_gene: TRBJ2-1; CDR3aa: CSVDGYNEQFF; CDR3nt: TGCAGCGTTGATGGTTACAATGAGCAGTTCTTC
v_gene: TRBV9; abundance: many; d_gene: -; j_gene: TRBJ2-1; CDR3aa: CASSVGIAGLGEQFF; CDR3nt: TGTGCCAGCAGCGTAGGCATAGCAGGGCTCGGTGAGCAGTTCTTC
v_gene: TRBV28; abundance: -; d_gene: -; j_gene: TRBJ1-2; CDR3aa: CASSLYLGPADTF; CDR3nt: TGTGCCAGCAGTTTATACCTGGGACCGGCTGACACCTTC
v_gene: TRBV5-1; abundance: many; d_gene: -; j_gene: TRBJ2-3; CDR3aa: CASSLTITDTQYF; CDR3nt: TGCGCCAGCAGCTTGACCATCACAGATACGCAGTATTTT
v_gene: TRBV20-1; abundance: many; d_gene: -; j_gene: TRBJ1-5; CDR3aa: CSARGAGQPQHF; CDR3nt: TGCAGTGCTAGAGGAGCAGGGCAGCCCCAGCATTTT
v_gene: TRBV20-1; abundance: many; d_gene: TRBD1; j_gene: TRBJ2-2; CDR3aa: CSARVPGTGGGELFF; CDR3nt: TGCAGTGCTAGAGTTCCCGGGACAGGGGGCGGGGAGCTGTTTTTT
v_gene: TRBV7-9; abundance: few; d_gene: -; j_gene: TRBJ2-7; CDR3aa: CASSPQGRSSYEQYF; CDR3nt: TGTGCCAGCAGCCCACAGGGCCGTAGCTCCTACGAGCAGTACTTC
v_gene: TRBV10-3; abundance: many; d_gene: TRBD1; j_gene: TRBJ1-2; CDR3aa: CAISEGTDSTNYGYTF; CDR3nt: TGTGCCATCAGTGAGGGGACAGATTCGACTAACTATGGCTACACCTTC
v_gene: TRBV27; abundance: few; d_gene: -; j_gene: TRBJ2-5; CDR3aa: CASSKIRAGEGTQYF; CDR3nt: TGTGCCAGCAGCAAGATCCGGGCCGGAGAGGGGACCCAGTACTTC
v_gene: TRBV7-9; abundance: many; d_gene: TRBD2; j_gene: TRBJ2-1; CDR3aa: CASSLYRTSGRKYNEQFF; CDR3nt: TGTGCCAGCAGCTTATATAGGACTAGCGGGAGGAAATACAATGAGCAGTTCTTC
v_gene: TRBV4-1; abundance: many; d_gene: -; j_gene: TRBJ1-5; CDR3aa: CASSQDGGNSNQPQHF; CDR3nt: TGCGCCAGCAGCCAAGATGGGGGGAATAGCAATCAGCCCCAGCATTTT
v_gene: TRBV7-9; abundance: few; d_gene: TRBD1; j_gene: TRBJ2-7; CDR3aa: CASSSRQGRSGQYF; CDR3nt: TGTGCCAGCAGCTCTCGACAGGGGCGCAGTGGGCAGTACTTC
v_gene: TRBV12-3/TRBV12-4; abundance: many; d_gene: -; j_gene: TRBJ1-2; CDR3aa: CASSLMGTQANYGYTF; CDR3nt: TGTGCCAGCAGTTTAATGGGAACCCAAGCTAACTATGGCTACACCTTC
v_gene: TRBV4-3; abundance: many; d_gene: TRBD2; j_gene: TRBJ2-5; CDR3aa: CASSPGGLAGGFVVETQYF; CDR3nt: TGCGCCAGCAGCCCCGGCGGACTAGCGGGGGGATTTGTGGTAGAGACCCAGTACTTC
v_gene: TRBV19; abundance: many; d_gene: TRBD2; j_gene: TRBJ2-1; CDR3aa: CASSRLANEQFF; CDR3nt: TGTGCCAGTAGCAGACTAGCAAATGAGCAGTTCTTC
v_gene: TRBV2; abundance: many; d_gene: TRBD1; j_gene: TRBJ1-2; CDR3aa: CASPDRANGYTF; CDR3nt: TGTGCCAGCCCGGACAGGGCAAATGGCTACACCTTC
v_gene: TRBV18; abundance: many; d_gene: -; j_gene: TRBJ1-4; CDR3aa: CASSPRGNEKLFF; CDR3nt: TGTGCCAGCTCCCCACGCGGTAATGAAAAACTGTTTTTT
v_gene: TRBV7-2; abundance: many; d_gene: -; j_gene: TRBJ2-6; CDR3aa: CASSSGPATGANVLTF; CDR3nt: TGTGCCAGCAGCTCTGGACCGGCAACCGGGGCCAACGTCCTGACTTTC
v_gene: TRBV19; abundance: -; d_gene: -; j_gene: TRBJ2-6; CDR3aa: CASRPPGANVLTF; CDR3nt: TGTGCCAGTAGACCTCCAGGGGCCAACGTCCTGACTTTC
v_gene: TRBV4-3; abundance: many; d_gene: TRBD1; j_gene: TRBJ2-7; CDR3aa: CASSQDARTGRYF; CDR3nt: TGCGCCAGCAGCCAAGATGCCCGGACAGGGCGGTACTTC
v_gene: TRBV20-1; abundance: many; d_gene: TRBD2; j_gene: TRBJ2-1; CDR3aa: CSANGLAVTNEQFF; CDR3nt: TGCAGCGCCAACGGACTAGCGGTTACCAATGAGCAGTTCTTC
v_gene: TRBV7-3; abundance: many; d_gene: -; j_gene: TRBJ2-3; CDR3aa: CASSVQGRGADTQYF; CDR3nt: TGTGCCAGCAGCGTGCAGGGGCGCGGGGCAGATACGCAGTATTTT
v_gene: TRBV12-3/TRBV12-4; abundance: many; d_gene: TRBD1; j_gene: TRBJ2-1; CDR3aa: CASSPQGAGYNEQFF; CDR3nt: TGTGCCAGCAGTCCGCAGGGGGCGGGATACAATGAGCAGTTCTTC
v_gene: TRBV10-3; abundance: many; d_gene: TRBD1; j_gene: TRBJ2-3; CDR3aa: CAITLGTGTDTQYF; CDR3nt: TGTGCCATCACCCTTGGGACAGGCACAGATACGCAGTATTTT
v_gene: TRBV12-3/TRBV12-4; abundance: many; d_gene: -; j_gene: TRBJ2-1; CDR3aa: CASKKRASYNEQFF; CDR3nt: TGTGCCAGCAAGAAAAGGGCCTCCTACAATGAGCAGTTCTTC
v_gene: TRBV18; abundance: -; d_gene: -; j_gene: TRBJ2-4; CDR3aa: CASSPRDQIAKNIQYF; CDR3nt: TGTGCCAGCTCACCTAGGGACCAGATAGCCAAAAACATTCAGTACTTC
v_gene: TRBV6-1; abundance: many; d_gene: TRBD1; j_gene: TRBJ1-1; CDR3aa: CASSHEGGQGRTEAFF; CDR3nt: TGTGCCAGCAGTCATGAGGGTGGACAGGGAAGGACTGAAGCTTTCTTT
v_gene: TRBV12-3/TRBV12-4; abundance: many; d_gene: -; j_gene: TRBJ2-1; CDR3aa: CASSLVGERSDEQFF; CDR3nt: TGTGCCAGCAGTTTGGTAGGGGAACGTAGCGATGAGCAGTTCTTC
v_gene: TRBV20-1; abundance: many; d_gene: TRBD2; j_gene: TRBJ2-7; CDR3aa: CSASPPGTSVSYEQYF; CDR3nt: TGCAGTGCTAGTCCCCCCGGGACTAGCGTTTCCTACGAGCAGTACTTC
v_gene: TRBV12-3/TRBV12-4; abundance: few; d_gene: -; j_gene: TRBJ2-2; CDR3aa: CASSPLAGGVSNTGELFF; CDR3nt: TGTGCCAGCAGCCCCCTGGCGGGCGGAGTGTCGAACACCGGGGAGCTGTTTTTT
v_gene: TRBV7-9; abundance: many; d_gene: -; j_gene: TRBJ2-5; CDR3aa: CASSLQAQETQYF; CDR3nt: TGTGCCAGCAGCCTTCAGGCGCAAGAGACCCAGTACTTC
v_gene: TRBV24-1; abundance: many; d_gene: -; j_gene: TRBJ2-7; CDR3aa: CATSKGSTYEQYF; CDR3nt: TGTGCCACCAGTAAAGGCAGCACCTACGAGCAGTACTTC
v_gene: TRBV15; abundance: many; d_gene: -; j_gene: TRBJ2-2; CDR3aa: CATSSPDGTGELFF; CDR3nt: TGTGCCACCAGCAGCCCGGACGGCACCGGGGAGCTGTTTTTT
v_gene: TRBV6-6; abundance: many; d_gene: -; j_gene: TRBJ1-1; CDR3aa: CASSRDEAFF; CDR3nt: TGTGCCAGCAGCCGGGACGAAGCTTTCTTT
v_gene: TRBV28; abundance: many; d_gene: -; j_gene: TRBJ1-1; CDR3aa: CASSAQGQGPEAFF; CDR3nt: TGTGCCAGCAGTGCCCAGGGGCAGGGCCCTGAAGCTTTCTTT
v_gene: TRBV28; abundance: many; d_gene: TRBD2; j_gene: TRBJ2-1; CDR3aa: CASSLGLAANNEQFF; CDR3nt: TGTGCCAGCAGTTTAGGGCTAGCGGCGAACAATGAGCAGTTCTTC
v_gene: TRBV9; abundance: many; d_gene: TRBD2; j_gene: TRBJ2-7; CDR3aa: CASSASSGGAYEQYF; CDR3nt: TGTGCCAGCAGCGCCTCTAGCGGGGGGGCCTACGAGCAGTACTTC
v_gene: TRBV27; abundance: once; d_gene: -; j_gene: TRBJ2-1; CDR3aa: CASSSTGPPYNEQFF; CDR3nt: TGTGCCAGCAGTTCCACAGGGCCCCCTTACAATGAGCAGTTCTTC
v_gene: TRBV27; abundance: many; d_gene: -; j_gene: TRBJ2-7; CDR3aa: CASSLYVGASYEQYF; CDR3nt: TGTGCCAGCAGTTTATATGTGGGGGCTTCCTACGAGCAGTACTTC
v_gene: TRBV12-3/TRBV12-4; abundance: many; d_gene: TRBD1; j_gene: TRBJ1-4; CDR3aa: CASHRTGGEKLFF; CDR3nt: TGTGCCAGCCATCGGACAGGGGGAGAAAAACTGTTTTTT